A single TCR beta chain is shown here with its context. Sequenced by immunoSEQ multiplex PCR; TCRdb stores in-frame clones only, minus some. Of around 2,000,000 clones in the sample, 90% to 95% are singletons; the top ten hold more than 0.1%. There are 14 residues in the CDR3. Per germline, CDR1 KGHSH and CDR2 LQKENI. V dropped 2 bases and J dropped 7; count of bases not matched to a gene: 4. The data stem from a study of shared clonotypes between healthy human individuals. Sequencing was done on a sample of naive CD4+ T cells sorted from blood. As to subset: CD45RA+ positively selected. The receptor was isolated from a man between 18 and 29 years old in good health. This sequence joins TRBV18 and TRBJ2-1; 8 bases line up with TRBD2. The chain's CDR3 is CASSPFVAGNEQFF. The CDR3 region has the DNA TGTGCCAGCTCACCATTCGTAGCGGGAAATGAGCAGTTCTTC.